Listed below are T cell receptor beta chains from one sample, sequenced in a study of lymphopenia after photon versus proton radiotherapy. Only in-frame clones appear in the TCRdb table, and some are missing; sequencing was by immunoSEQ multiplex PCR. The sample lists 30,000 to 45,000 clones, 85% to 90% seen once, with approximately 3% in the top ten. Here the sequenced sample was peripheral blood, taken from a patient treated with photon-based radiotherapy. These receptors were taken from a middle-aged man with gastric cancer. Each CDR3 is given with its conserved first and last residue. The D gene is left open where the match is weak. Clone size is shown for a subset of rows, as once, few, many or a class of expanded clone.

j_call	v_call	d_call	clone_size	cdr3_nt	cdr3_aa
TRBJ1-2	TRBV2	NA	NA	TGTGCCAGCGTCAGGGACTATGGCTACACCTTC	CASVRDYGYTF
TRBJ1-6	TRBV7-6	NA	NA	TGTGCCAGCAGCTTAGTGGCAGGCGGGGGGTCACCCCTCCACTTT	CASSLVAGGGSPLHF
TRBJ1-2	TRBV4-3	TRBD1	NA	TGCGCCAGCAGCCAGGGACAGGGGGCGAAGGGAGCTAACTATGGCTACACCTTC	CASSQGQGAKGANYGYTF
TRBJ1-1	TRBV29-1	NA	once	TGCAGCGTTGTCCTAACGAACACTGAAGCTTTCTTT	CSVVLTNTEAFF
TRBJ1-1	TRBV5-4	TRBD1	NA	TGTGCCAGCAGCCAACAAGGGGGCGGGATGGCTGAAGCTTTCTTT	CASSQQGGGMAEAFF
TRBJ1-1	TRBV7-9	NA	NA	TGTGCCAGCAGCTTAGCAGCGGGGGGCAACACTGAAGCTTTCTTT	CASSLAAGGNTEAFF
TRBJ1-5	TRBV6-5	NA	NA	TGTGCCAGCAGTTACCCCCCTACCCTCAATCAGCCCCAGCATTTT	CASSYPPTLNQPQHF
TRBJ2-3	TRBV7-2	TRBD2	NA	TGTGCCAGCAGCTTACTTCTAGCGGGAGGTGCAGATACGCAGTATTTT	CASSLLLAGGADTQYF
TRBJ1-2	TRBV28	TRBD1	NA	TGTGCCAGCACCGAGGGACAGGGGAACTATGGCTACACCTTC	CASTEGQGNYGYTF
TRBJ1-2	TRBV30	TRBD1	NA	TGTGCCTGGAGTCCGAGGAGAGGACAGGGCTATGGCTACACCTTC	CAWSPRRGQGYGYTF
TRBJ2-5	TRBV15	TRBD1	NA	TGTGCCACCAGCAGAGTAGGACAGGCGAGGGGCGAGACCCAGTACTTC	CATSRVGQARGETQYF
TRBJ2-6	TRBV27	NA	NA	TGTGCCAGCAGTTCCTTGACCCGCTCTGGGGCCAACGTCCTGACTTTC	CASSSLTRSGANVLTF
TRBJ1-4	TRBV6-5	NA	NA	TGTGCCAGCAGGGCCCACCAGGGTGATGAAAAACTGTTTTTT	CASRAHQGDEKLFF